Listed below are T cell receptor beta chains from one sample, sequenced in a study of blood T cells in healthy people across ages. TCRdb used MiXCR to reprocess the 5' RACE reads, holding one entry per CDR3 protein. The repertoire includes roughly 1.5 million distinct CDR3 sequences, approximately 39% of them detected once, and less than 5% sits in the top ten. Sequenced material: blood. The source of these receptors is a young woman in good health. Both conserved end residues are part of each CDR3. Fields, in order: D gene, clone size, CDR3 length, J gene, V gene, CDR3 protein, CDR3 DNA. The D gene is left open where the match is weak. For some rows the clone size is stated as once, few or many, or as a class when expanded; others skip it.

TRBD2	NA	14	TRBJ2-1	TRBV20-1	CSAQSGRYPNEQFF	TGCAGTGCTCAAAGCGGGAGGTATCCCAATGAGCAGTTCTTC
NA	few	14	TRBJ1-2	TRBV7-9	CASSLNRPANGYTF	TGTGCCAGCAGCTTAAATAGGCCAGCCAATGGCTACACCTTC
NA	NA	13	TRBJ2-3	TRBV29-1	CSVEQARTDTQYF	TGCAGCGTTGAACAGGCCCGCACAGATACGCAGTATTTT
NA	few	12	TRBJ2-1	TRBV7-9	CASSLSNLEQFF	TGTGCCAGCAGCTTAAGTAACCTTGAGCAGTTCTTC
NA	NA	8	TRBJ2-5	TRBV21-1	CASTPAYF	TGTGCCAGCACTCCAGCGTACTTC
NA	NA	14	TRBJ1-2	TRBV6-6	CASSYSRVNGGYTF	TGTGCCAGCAGTTACTCCAGGGTGAATGGCGGCTACACCTTC
NA	few	15	TRBJ2-7	TRBV2	CASSEVSTRTYEQYF	TGTGCCAGCAGTGAAGTTTCCACCCGAACCTACGAGCAGTACTTC
NA	NA	14	TRBJ1-2	TRBV12-3/TRBV12-4	CASSLLDRVNGYTF	TGTGCCAGCAGTTTACTGGACAGAGTAAATGGCTACACCTTC
NA	NA	17	TRBJ1-2	TRBV11-2	CASSLIGKRHGYYGYTF	TGTGCCAGCAGCTTAATTGGAAAAAGGCACGGATACTATGGCTACACCTTC
NA	NA	14	TRBJ1-2	TRBV6-1	CASSKRGESYGYTF	TGTGCCAGCAGCAAACGGGGGGAGAGCTATGGCTACACCTTC
NA	NA	13	TRBJ1-2	TRBV7-2	CASSLERSNGYTF	TGTGCCAGCAGCTTAGAGAGATCCAATGGCTACACCTTC
TRBD2	NA	16	TRBJ2-1	TRBV20-1	CSVGLAGGPSYNEQFF	TGCAGTGTTGGACTAGCGGGAGGGCCCTCCTACAATGAGCAGTTCTTC
NA	few	12	TRBJ2-5	TRBV29-1	CSVDRGGKTQYF	TGCAGCGTTGACAGGGGAGGCAAGACCCAGTACTTC
NA	few	13	TRBJ2-7	TRBV18	CASSPAISYEQYF	TGTGCCAGCTCACCCGCCATCTCCTACGAGCAGTACTTC
NA	few	11	TRBJ2-7	TRBV25-1	CASGQFHEQYF	TGTGCCAGCGGACAGTTCCACGAGCAGTACTTC
NA	NA	16	TRBJ2-2	TRBV5-1	CASSWGTGPSTGELFF	TGCGCCAGCAGCTGGGGGACGGGTCCTAGCACCGGGGAGCTGTTTTTT
NA	NA	15	TRBJ1-3	TRBV15	CATSRDRDFGNTIYF	TGTGCCACCAGCAGAGACAGGGACTTTGGAAACACCATATATTTT
NA	once	17	TRBJ2-1	TRBV29-1	CSVERQGGPGEYNEQFF	TGCAGCGTTGAGAGACAGGGAGGGCCCGGGGAGTATAATGAGCAGTTCTTC
NA	NA	13	TRBJ1-6	TRBV6-5	CASSYGRGSPLHF	TGTGCCAGCAGTTACGGGCGGGGATCACCCCTCCACTTT
NA	NA	14	TRBJ2-4	TRBV9	CAAGGPGEINIQYF	TGTGCAGCAGGGGGGCCCGGTGAGATAAACATTCAGTACTTC
TRBD1	few	14	TRBJ2-1	TRBV15	CATSKGGFYNEQFF	TGTGCCACCAGCAAAGGGGGCTTCTACAATGAGCAGTTCTTC
NA	NA	16	TRBJ2-5	TRBV7-8	CASSLIRGTGRETQYF	TGTGCCAGCAGCTTAATACGGGGCACAGGGAGGGAGACCCAGTACTTC
NA	once	13	TRBJ1-2	TRBV7-9	CASTLRTGYGYTF	TGTGCCAGCACCCTCCGTACGGGGTATGGCTACACCTTC
TRBD1	NA	13	TRBJ1-2	TRBV20-1	CSARVEGGYGYTF	TGCAGTGCTAGAGTAGAAGGGGGCTACGGCTACACCTTC
NA	NA	13	TRBJ2-3	TRBV6-6	CASSPSGADTQYF	TGTGCCAGCAGCCCTAGTGGGGCAGATACGCAGTATTTT
NA	NA	15	TRBJ1-5	TRBV7-2	CASSLEDSSNQPQHF	TGTGCCAGCAGCTTAGAAGACAGTAGCAATCAGCCCCAGCATTTT
NA	NA	13	TRBJ2-5	TRBV9	CASSVVPSEAQYF	TGTGCCAGCAGCGTAGTCCCAAGTGAGGCCCAGTACTTC
NA	NA	15	TRBJ1-1	TRBV5-1	CASSLAPGINTEAFF	TGCGCCAGCAGCTTGGCTCCGGGGATTAACACTGAAGCTTTCTTT